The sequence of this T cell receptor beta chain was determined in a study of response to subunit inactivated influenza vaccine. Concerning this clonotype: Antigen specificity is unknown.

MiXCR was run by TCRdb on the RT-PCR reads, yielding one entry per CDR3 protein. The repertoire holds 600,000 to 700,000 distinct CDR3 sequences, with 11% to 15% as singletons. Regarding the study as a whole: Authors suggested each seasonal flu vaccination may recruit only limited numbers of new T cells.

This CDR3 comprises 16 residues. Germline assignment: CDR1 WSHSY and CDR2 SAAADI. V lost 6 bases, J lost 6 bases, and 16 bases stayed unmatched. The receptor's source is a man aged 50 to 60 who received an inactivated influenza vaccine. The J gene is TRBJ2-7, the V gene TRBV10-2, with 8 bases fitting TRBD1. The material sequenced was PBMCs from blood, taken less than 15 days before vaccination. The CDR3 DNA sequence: TGCGCCAGCAGGCCCCTACCGACAGGGGCTCGTCGCGAGCAGTACTTC. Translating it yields CASRPLPTGARREQYF.